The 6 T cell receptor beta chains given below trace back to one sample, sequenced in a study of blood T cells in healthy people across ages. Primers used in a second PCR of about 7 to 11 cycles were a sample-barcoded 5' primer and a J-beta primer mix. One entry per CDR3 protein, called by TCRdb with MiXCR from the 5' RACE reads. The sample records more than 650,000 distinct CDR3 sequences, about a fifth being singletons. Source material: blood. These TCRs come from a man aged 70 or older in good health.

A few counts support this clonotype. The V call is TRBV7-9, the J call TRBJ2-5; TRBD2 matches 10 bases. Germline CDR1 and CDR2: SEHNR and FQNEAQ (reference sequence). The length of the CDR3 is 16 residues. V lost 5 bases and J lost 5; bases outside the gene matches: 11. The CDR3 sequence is CASSHQSAGGLETQYF. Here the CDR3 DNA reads TGTGCCAGCAGCCACCAGTCAGCGGGAGGGCTTGAGACCCAGTACTTC.

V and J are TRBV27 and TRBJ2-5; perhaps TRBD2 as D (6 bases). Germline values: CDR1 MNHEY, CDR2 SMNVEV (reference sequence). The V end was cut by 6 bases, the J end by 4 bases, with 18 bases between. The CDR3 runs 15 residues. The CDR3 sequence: CASSGTAGMIETQYF. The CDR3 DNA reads TGTGCCAGCAGCGGGACTGCGGGTATGATAGAGACCCAGTACTTC.

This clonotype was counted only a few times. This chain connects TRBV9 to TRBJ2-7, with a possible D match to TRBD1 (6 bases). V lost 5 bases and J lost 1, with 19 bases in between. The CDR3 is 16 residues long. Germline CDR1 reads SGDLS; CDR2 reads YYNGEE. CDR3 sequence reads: CASSAPSSQGSYEQYF. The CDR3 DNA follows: TGTGCCAGCAGTGCCCCCTCATCACAGGGATCCTACGAGCAGTACTTC.

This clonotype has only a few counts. In DNA, the CDR3 is TGTGCCACCTCCTGGGGATCCGGCACAGATACGCAGTATTTT. This codes for CATSWGSGTDTQYF. The gene calls are TRBV24-1 and TRBJ2-3; D is uncertain. Looked up from germline, CDR1 is KGHDR and CDR2 is SFDVKD. This CDR3 comprises 14 residues. V shed 9 bases and J shed 1 base, with 13 bases lying between them.

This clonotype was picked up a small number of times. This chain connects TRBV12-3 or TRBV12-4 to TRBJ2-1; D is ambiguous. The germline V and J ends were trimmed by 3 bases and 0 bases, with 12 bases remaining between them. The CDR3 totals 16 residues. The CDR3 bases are TGTGCCAGCAGTTTTACCCCCTACAGCTCCTACAATGAGCAGTTCTTC. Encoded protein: CASSFTPYSSYNEQFF.

The CDR3 spells CASSSDRNVNYGYTF. DNA for the CDR3: TGTGCCAGCAGTTCGGACAGGAACGTGAACTATGGCTACACCTTC. V usage is TRBV6-5 and J usage is TRBJ1-2; 7 bases are shared with TRBD1. Germline values: CDR1 MNHEY, CDR2 SVGAGI. V was clipped by 4 bases and J by 2 bases; unmatched bases: 7. The CDR3 is 15 amino acids.